This T cell receptor beta chain is drawn from a study of Tregs in tolerant kidney transplant recipients. The wider study: Recipient cells were told from donor cells by antibody staining.

Worth noting for this clone: Its target is unknown.

The data were produced by immunoSEQ multiplex PCR, yet TCRdb's version contains in-frame clones alone and is incomplete. The table has 15,000 to 20,000 clones, more than 60% seen once. This CDR3 region has 15 residues. Between the trimmed V and J ends, which lost 1 base and 8 bases, there was a span of 18 bases. Looked up from germline, CDR1 is KGHSH and CDR2 is LQKENI. General study findings and limits: The most relevant donor-specific Treg TCRbeta repertoire apparently came from expansion with activated donor B cells. Findings come from small patient numbers and require larger validation. Biological reproducibility was not directly addressed, but technical replication error appeared minimal.

The V and J genes are TRBV18 and TRBJ2-7, with a weak D call TRBD2 (5 bases). The TCR sequence derives from a human donor in good health. The source material was Tregs from blood cultured with allogeneic cells. CDR3 in DNA: TGTGCCAGCTCACCACTGCGGGCCAGTACCGACAAGCAGTACTTC. It yields the protein CASSPLRASTDKQYF.